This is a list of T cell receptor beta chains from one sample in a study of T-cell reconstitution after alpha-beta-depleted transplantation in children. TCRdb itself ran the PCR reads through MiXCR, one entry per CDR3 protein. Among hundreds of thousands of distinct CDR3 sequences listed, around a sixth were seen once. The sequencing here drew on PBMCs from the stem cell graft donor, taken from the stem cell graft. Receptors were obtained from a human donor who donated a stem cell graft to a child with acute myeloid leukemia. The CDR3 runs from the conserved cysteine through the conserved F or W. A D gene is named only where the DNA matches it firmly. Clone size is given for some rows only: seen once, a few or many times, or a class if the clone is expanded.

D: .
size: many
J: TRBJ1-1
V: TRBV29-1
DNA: TGCAGCGTTCCCCGGGGCCTTGAAGCTTTCTTT
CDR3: CSVPRGLEAFF

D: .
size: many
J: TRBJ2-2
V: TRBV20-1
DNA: TGCAGTGCTACGGGTACCCCTGGGGACGGGGAGCTGTTTTTT
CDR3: CSATGTPGDGELFF

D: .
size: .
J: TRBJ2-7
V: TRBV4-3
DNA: TGCGCCAGCAGCCAAGTCTCCCCCGGGGGCGACGAGCAGTACTTC
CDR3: CASSQVSPGGDEQYF

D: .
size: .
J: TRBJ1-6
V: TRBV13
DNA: TGTGCCAGCAGCTCCAGGCCTCAGGGGAGAGGATCACCCCTCCACTTT
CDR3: CASSSRPQGRGSPLHF

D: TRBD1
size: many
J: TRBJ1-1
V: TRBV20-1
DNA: TGCAGTGCTACCCGGGACAGCCGGAACACTGAAGCTTTCTTT
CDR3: CSATRDSRNTEAFF

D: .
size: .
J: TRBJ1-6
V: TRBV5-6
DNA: TGTGCCAGCAGCTTGGAGCAGAGCTCCTATAATTCACCCCTCCACTTT
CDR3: CASSLEQSSYNSPLHF

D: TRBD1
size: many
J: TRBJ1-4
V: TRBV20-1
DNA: TGCAGTGCTAGAGATTATGGGACAGGCAATGAAAAACTGTTTTTT
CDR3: CSARDYGTGNEKLFF

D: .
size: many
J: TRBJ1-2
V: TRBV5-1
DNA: TGCGCCAGCAGCTCCTGGTTCCTCTATGGCTACACCTTC
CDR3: CASSSWFLYGYTF

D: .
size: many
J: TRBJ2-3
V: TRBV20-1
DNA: TGCAGTGCTAGGGAGGACTCAGCTACGCAGTATTTT
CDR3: CSAREDSATQYF

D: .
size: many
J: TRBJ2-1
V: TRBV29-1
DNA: TGCAGCGTTGGCTTACGGCTAGCTGCCAATGAGCAGTTCTTC
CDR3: CSVGLRLAANEQFF

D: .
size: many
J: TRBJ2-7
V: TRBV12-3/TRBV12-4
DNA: TGTGCCAGCACGAAGGGCACCTACGAGCAGTACTTC
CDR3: CASTKGTYEQYF

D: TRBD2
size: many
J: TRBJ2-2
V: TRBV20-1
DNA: TGCAGTGCTAGAGACCTCGGACTAGCGGGGGCGAACACCGGGGAGCTGTTTTTT
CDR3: CSARDLGLAGANTGELFF

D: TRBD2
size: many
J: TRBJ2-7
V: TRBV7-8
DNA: TGTGCCAGCAGCTTAGTAGGTCCGCCAGCGGGGGATTTGGAGCAGTACTTC
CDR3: CASSLVGPPAGDLEQYF

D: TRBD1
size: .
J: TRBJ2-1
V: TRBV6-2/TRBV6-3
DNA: TGTGCCATTAGGACAGGGGGCCCGTACAATGAGCAGTTCTTC
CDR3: CAIRTGGPYNEQFF

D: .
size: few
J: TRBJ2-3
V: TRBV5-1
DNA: TGCGCCAGCAGCTCACCCCGTACTAGCACAGATACGCAGTATTTT
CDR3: CASSSPRTSTDTQYF

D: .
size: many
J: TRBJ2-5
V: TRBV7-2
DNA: TGTGCCAGCAGCTTCTGGGGCGGAGAGACCCAGTACTTC
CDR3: CASSFWGGETQYF

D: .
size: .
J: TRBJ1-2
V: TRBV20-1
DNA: TGCAGTGCTAGAAGGAAGGGGACGGACTATGGCTACACCTTC
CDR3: CSARRKGTDYGYTF

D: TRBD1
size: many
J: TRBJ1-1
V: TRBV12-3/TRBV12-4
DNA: TGTGCCAGCAGCTGGGACAGCTCGAACACTGAAGCTTTCTTT
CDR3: CASSWDSSNTEAFF

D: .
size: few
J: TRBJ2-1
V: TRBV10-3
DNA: TGTGCCATCGGGGAGTCTGACGAGAAATACTTCTTTGGCGATGAGCAGTTCTTC
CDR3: CAIGESDEKYFFGDEQFF

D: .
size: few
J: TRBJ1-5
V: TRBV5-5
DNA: TGTGCCAGCAGCTTGTATTTTAGCAATCAGCCCCAGCATTTT
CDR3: CASSLYFSNQPQHF

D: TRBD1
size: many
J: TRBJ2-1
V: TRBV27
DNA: TGTGCCAGCAGTCCCGACAGGGACTCCTACAATGAGCAGTTCTTC
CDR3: CASSPDRDSYNEQFF

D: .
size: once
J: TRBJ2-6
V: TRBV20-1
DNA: TGCAGTGCTAGAGAAGCGGGTCTTAAGTCCTCTGGGGCCAACGTCCTGACTTTC
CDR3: CSAREAGLKSSGANVLTF

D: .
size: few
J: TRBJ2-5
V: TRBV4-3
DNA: TGCGCCAGCAGCCAATCTTCCGCCGGGACAGAGACCCAGTACTTC
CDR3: CASSQSSAGTETQYF

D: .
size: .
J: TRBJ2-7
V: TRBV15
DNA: TGTTCCACCAGCCGAGATCGGCTAGGGGAAGACTACGAGCAGTACTTC
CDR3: CSTSRDRLGEDYEQYF

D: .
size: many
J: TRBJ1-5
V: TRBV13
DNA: TGTGCCAGCAGCTTAGCGGGGGGCGGCCAGCCCCAGCATTTT
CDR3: CASSLAGGGQPQHF

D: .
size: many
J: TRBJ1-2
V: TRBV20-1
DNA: TGCAGTGCTCTGAAGGGAGACTATGGCTACACCTTC
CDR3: CSALKGDYGYTF

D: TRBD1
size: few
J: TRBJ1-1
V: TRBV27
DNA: TGTGCCAGCAGTCCAGCGACAGGGGCGGCGGGTGAAGCTTTCTTT
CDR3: CASSPATGAAGEAFF

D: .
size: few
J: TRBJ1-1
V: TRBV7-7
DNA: TGTGCCAGCAGCCTCGACGAGGGCACTGAAGCTTTCTTT
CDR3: CASSLDEGTEAFF

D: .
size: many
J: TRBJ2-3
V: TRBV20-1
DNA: TGCAGTGCTAGCGACCATAGCACAGATACGCAGTATTTT
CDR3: CSASDHSTDTQYF

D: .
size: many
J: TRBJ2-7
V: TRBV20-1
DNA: TGCAGTGCTAGAGTCCGCCAAGGCTCCTACGAGCAGTACTTC
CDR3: CSARVRQGSYEQYF

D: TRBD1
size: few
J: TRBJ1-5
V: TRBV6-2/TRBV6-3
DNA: TGTGCCAGCAGACGACCGGGACAGAACAATCAGCCCCAGCATTTT
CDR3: CASRRPGQNNQPQHF